Below are 21 T cell receptor beta chains sequenced from a single sample in a study of blood T cell repertoires in COVID-19. Profiling relied on immunoSEQ multiplex PCR, and the TCRdb table lists in-frame clones only, not all of them. The sample gives 250,000 to 300,000 clones, nearly 90% of which show up once; about 1% is in the top ten. Sequenced sample: PBMCs or T cells enriched from blood (not recorded which). Source of these receptors: a woman aged 30 to 39 who had recovered from COVID-19.

The chain is built from TRBV6-2 or TRBV6-3 and TRBJ1-1; D not resolved. V lost 2 bases and J 5 bases, leaving 15 bases between the germline ends. This CDR3 is 15 amino acids long. CDR1 MNHEY and CDR2 SVGEGT come from the germline V gene. CDR3: CASSYAPRGGTEAFF. The CDR3 region has the DNA TGTGCCAGCAGTTACGCCCCACGGGGTGGGACTGAAGCTTTCTTT.

V and J are TRBV4-3 and TRBJ1-2; perhaps TRBD1 as D (6 bases). The CDR3 runs to 15 residues. The V gene's germline CDR1 is LGHNA and CDR2 YSLEER. The V and J ends lost 0 bases and 2 bases respectively, with 10 bases between them. CDR3 in amino acids: CASSQDLGGNYGYTF. CDR3 DNA sequence: TGCGCCAGCAGCCAAGATCTTGGGGGCAACTATGGCTACACCTTC.

The genes are TRBV11-2 and TRBJ1-4; possibly TRBD1 for D (6 bases). The CDR3 runs 15 residues. Trimming took 0 bases from V and 7 from J, leaving 12 bases between them. Germline V gives CDR1 SGHAT, CDR2 FQNNGV. CDR3 coding DNA: TGTGCCAGCAGCTTAGAGTCGACAGGACGTGAAAAACTGTTTTTT. Protein: CASSLESTGREKLFF.

This clone was seen more than once but under ten times. The chain uses TRBV2 and TRBJ1-1; D is perhaps TRBD1 (5 bases). V lost 6 bases, J lost 7 bases, and 21 bases lay in between. The CDR3 loop spans 15 amino acids. CDR1 and CDR2 from the germline V gene are SNHLY and FYNNEI. CDR3 sequence (DNA): TGTGCCAGCAGCGTCCTATTGGGGGGACGAGATGAAGCTTTCTTT. Translating gives CASSVLLGGRDEAFF.

This clone was counted only a few times. The chain joins TRBV3-1 (or the pseudogene TRBV3-2) to TRBJ1-2, with TRBD1 identical over 7 bases. After removal of 3 bases from V and 5 bases from J, the junction contained 6 bases not matched to a gene. The V gene's germline CDR1 is LGHDT and CDR2 YNNKEL (reference sequence). CDR3 size: 14 residues. The CDR3 DNA reads TGTGCCAGCAGCCAGTTGGGGACAGATTATGGCTACACCTTC. Protein: CASSQLGTDYGYTF.

V usage is TRBV3-1 (or the pseudogene TRBV3-2) and J usage is TRBJ2-2, with D possibly being TRBD2 (5 bases). The V end lost 1 base, the J end lost 8 bases, and 8 bases lay between the germline ends. This CDR3 is 13 amino acids long. Germline V gene lookup returns CDR1 LGHDT and CDR2 YNNKEL (reference sequence). The CDR3 nucleotides read TGTGCCAGCAGCCAAGTTCGGGGTGGGGAGCTGTTTTTT. This encodes CASSQVRGGELFF.

The chain recombines TRBV27 with TRBJ2-5; D might be TRBD2 (6 bases). CDR3 length equals 14 residues. With 9 bases removed from V and 7 bases from J, the gap between germline ends came to 21 bases. CDR1 is MNHEY, CDR2 SMNVEV, per germline (reference sequence). The chain's CDR3 is CASKTTGWRGTQYF. CDR3 coding DNA: TGTGCCAGTAAGACCACAGGATGGCGGGGGACCCAGTACTTC.

This clone came up once. The gene calls are TRBV14 and TRBJ2-7; D possibly corresponds to TRBD2 (6 bases). Looked up from germline, CDR1 is SGHDN and CDR2 is FVKESK. Trimming removed 0 bases at V and 5 bases at J, with 17 bases between. CDR3 length: 16 amino acids. The CDR3 loop is CASSQDYGPGGNEQYF. CDR3 DNA: TGTGCCAGCAGCCAAGATTACGGACCTGGGGGGAACGAGCAGTACTTC.

The chain recombines TRBV7-2 with TRBJ1-2, with 8 positions matching TRBD1. This CDR3 comprises 16 residues. Germline CDR1 reads SGHTA; CDR2 reads FQGNSA. The trim removed 2 bases at V and 3 bases at J, leaving 8 bases unmatched. The CDR3 bases are TGTGCCAGCAGCTTACAGCCGTTGGGACAGGACTATGGCTACACCTTC. Its translation is CASSLQPLGQDYGYTF.

The chain couples TRBV5-1 to TRBJ2-7; 7 nucleotides match TRBD1. The V and J ends lost 2 bases and 2 bases, in that order; junction bases with no gene match: 13. Germline V gives CDR1 SGHRS, CDR2 YFSETQ. The CDR3 is 17 amino acids. The CDR3 reads CASSLQTGAGRTYEQYF. The CDR3 DNA is TGCGCCAGCAGCTTACAAACAGGGGCTGGGCGGACCTACGAGCAGTACTTC.

This sequence joins TRBV2 and TRBJ1-5, with 9 bases matching TRBD1. Trimming took 6 bases from V and 3 from J; bases not matched to a gene: 3. The germline CDR1 and CDR2 sequences are SNHLY and FYNNEI. The length of the CDR3 is 14 residues. Here the CDR3 reads CASSRDRANQPQHF. DNA for the CDR3: TGTGCCAGCAGCCGGGACAGGGCCAATCAGCCCCAGCATTTT.

This chain uses TRBV10-2 with TRBJ1-2; D perhaps matches TRBD1 (5 bases). From germline, CDR1 is WSHSY and CDR2 SAAADI. This CDR3 has 11 amino acids. Trimming removed 4 bases from V and 9 bases from J, with 9 bases in between. The CDR3 protein is CASSGGESYTF. DNA of the CDR3: TGCGCCAGCAGTGGGGGGGAAAGCTACACCTTC.

The V and J genes are TRBV19 and TRBJ2-1, with 8 bases aligning to TRBD2. CDR3 length: 16 amino acids. Germline values: CDR1 LNHDA, CDR2 SQIVND (reference sequence). Losses at the gene ends were 4 bases for V and 0 bases for J; bases not matched to a gene: 5. The CDR3 sequence: CASSTRGGSSYNEQFF. DNA for the CDR3: TGTGCCAGTAGTACCCGGGGGGGAAGCTCCTACAATGAGCAGTTCTTC.

V usage is TRBV2 and J usage is TRBJ1-1, with 8 bases lining up with TRBD1. Germline lookup yields CDR1 SNHLY and CDR2 FYNNEI. The junction had 12 bases not matched to a gene; V was cut back by 10 bases and J by 5 bases. This CDR3 has 14 amino acids. The CDR3 bases are TGTGCCAAAGGACAGGGACAGGTATGGACTGAAGCTTTCTTT. Amino acid sequence: CAKGQGQVWTEAFF.

The chain links TRBV14 to TRBJ1-5, with D maybe TRBD1 (5 bases). The germline V gene encodes CDR1 SGHDN and CDR2 FVKESK. The V end was cut by 5 bases, the J end by 5 bases, with 10 bases between. The CDR3 consists of 13 residues. The CDR3 nucleotides are TGTGCCAGCAGCGGACAATATGATCAGCCCCAGCATTTT. This gives the protein CASSGQYDQPQHF.

In its sample, this clone was seen a few times. The rearrangement joins TRBV10-3 to TRBJ2-1; TRBD1 agrees at 8 bases. Germline values: CDR1 ENHRY, CDR2 SYGVKD. The CDR3 runs to 15 residues. V lost 4 bases, J lost 2 bases, and 4 bases stayed unmatched. CDR3 loop: CAISGPGQAYNEQFF. DNA of the CDR3: TGTGCCATCAGTGGCCCGGGACAGGCCTACAATGAGCAGTTCTTC.

The chain combines TRBV7-8 with TRBJ1-6; D perhaps matches TRBD1 (5 bases). CDR3 length equals 14 residues. The V gene's germline CDR1 is SGHVS and CDR2 FQNEAQ. Trimming took off 2 bases at V and 5 bases at J, with 7 bases between the two ends. CDR3 loop: CASSLQGNNSPLHF. The CDR3 bases are TGTGCCAGCAGCTTACAGGGAAATAATTCACCCCTCCACTTT.

CDR3 in amino acids: CASRPSWGQGFQPQHF. The CDR3 DNA follows: TGTGCCAGCAGGCCTAGCTGGGGACAGGGGTTTCAGCCCCAGCATTTT. This rearrangement joins TRBV5-5 to TRBJ1-5; 10 nucleotides agree with TRBD1. V was clipped by 5 bases and J by 6 bases; unmatched bases: 11. The CDR3 is 16 amino acids. CDR1 is SGHKS and CDR2 is YYEKEE in the germline V gene (reference sequence).

The rearrangement joins TRBV28 to TRBJ1-1; possibly TRBD1 for D (6 bases). The CDR3 sequence is 16 residues long. CDR1 MDHEN and CDR2 SYDVKM come from the germline V gene. V was trimmed by 5 bases and J by 3 bases, leaving 19 bases between them. The CDR3 spells CASSKPGEGVDTEAFF. The CDR3 DNA follows: TGTGCCAGCAGTAAGCCTGGGGAGGGGGTTGACACTGAAGCTTTCTTT.

V is TRBV7-8 and J is TRBJ2-7, with TRBD2 as a possible D gene (5 bases). The CDR3 has 12 residues. Germline CDR1 reads SGHVS; CDR2 reads FQNEAQ. Between the trimmed V and J ends, which lost 8 bases and 5 bases, there was a span of 13 bases. The CDR3 is CASGATRDEQYF. Here the CDR3 DNA reads TGTGCCAGCGGAGCTACTAGGGACGAGCAGTACTTC.

This rearrangement joins TRBV28 to TRBJ1-5, with 7 bases fitting TRBD1. Germline V gene sequence: CDR1 MDHEN, CDR2 SYDVKM. There are 15 residues in the CDR3. With V trimmed by 6 bases and J by 7 bases, 12 bases remained unmatched. In DNA form, the CDR3 reads TGTGCCAGCAGGTCGGCCGGGACAGTCGGGCAGCCCCAGCATTTT. This encodes CASRSAGTVGQPQHF. Together with reference TRBV28 and TRBJ1-5, the CDR3 gives the full variable domain: DVKVTQSSRYLVKRTGEKVFLECVQDMDHENMFWYRQDPGLGLRLIYFSYDVKMKEKGDIPEGYSVSREKKERFSLILESASTNQTSMYLCASRSAGTVGQPQHFGDGTRLSIL.